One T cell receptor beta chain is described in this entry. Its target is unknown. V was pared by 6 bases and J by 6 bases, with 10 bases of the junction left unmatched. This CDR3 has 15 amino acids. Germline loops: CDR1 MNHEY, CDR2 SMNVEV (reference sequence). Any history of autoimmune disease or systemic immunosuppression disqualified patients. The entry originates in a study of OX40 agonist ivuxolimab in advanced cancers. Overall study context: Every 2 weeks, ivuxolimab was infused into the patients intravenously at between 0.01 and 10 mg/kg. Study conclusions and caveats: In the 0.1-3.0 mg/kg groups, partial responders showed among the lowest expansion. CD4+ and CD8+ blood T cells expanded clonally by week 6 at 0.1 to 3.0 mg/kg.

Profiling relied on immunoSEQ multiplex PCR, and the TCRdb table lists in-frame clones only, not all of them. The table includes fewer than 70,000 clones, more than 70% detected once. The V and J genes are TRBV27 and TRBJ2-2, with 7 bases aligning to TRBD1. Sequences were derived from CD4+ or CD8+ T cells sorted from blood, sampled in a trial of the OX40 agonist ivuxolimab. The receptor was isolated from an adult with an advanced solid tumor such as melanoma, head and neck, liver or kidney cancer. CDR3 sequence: CASSSTGAPSGELFF. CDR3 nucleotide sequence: TGTGCCAGCAGCAGTACAGGGGCGCCATCCGGGGAGCTGTTTTTT.